The 21 T cell receptor beta chains reported below all come from one sample, sequenced in a study of identifying expanded T cells in peripheral blood (dated by TCRdb to 2018 to 2020). Library generation was performed with the immunoSEQ multiplex PCR assay. Sourced from immuneACCESS, this table was stored by TCRdb with only in-frame sequences that have V and J called. A share of the clones is absent; for the studies checked, an unresolved V gene accounts for under half, and the remainder has no known explanation. Counted in this sample were under 100,000 clones; around nine tenths of them appeared once. The top ten clones comprise roughly 7.3% of the sample. Sequencing input: blood. The receptor source for this set is a person between 18 and 70 years old in good health.

V is TRBV14 and J is TRBJ1-3; TRBD1 might be the D (6 bases). Germline values: CDR1 SGHDN, CDR2 FVKESK. The CDR3 is 13 amino acids. V gave up 0 bases and J gave up 15 bases, with 15 bases separating them. The DNA for the CDR3 is TGTGCCAGCAGCCAAGATCTAGAGGGGGACCGATATTTT. Protein product: CASSQDLEGDRYF.

This clone was picked up one time. The chain employs TRBV5-1 and TRBJ2-2, with D possibly matching TRBD2 (5 bases). Per germline, CDR1 SGHRS and CDR2 YFSETQ. Trimming pared 4 bases from V and 4 bases from J, leaving 8 bases between. This CDR3 is built from 13 residues. In nucleotides, the CDR3 is TGCGCCAGCAGCCGGGGTTCCACCGGGGAGCTGTTTTTT. It encodes CASSRGSTGELFF. The whole variable domain, remainder taken from reference TRBV5-1 and TRBJ2-2, is KAGVTQTPRYLIKTRGQQVTLSCSPISGHRSVSWYQQTPGQGLQFLFEYFSETQRNKGNFPGRFSGRQFSNSRSEMNVSTLELGDSALYLCASSRGSTGELFFGEGSRLTVL.

V and J are TRBV4-2 and TRBJ1-2; D is unclear. V gave up 0 bases and J gave up 4 bases, with 12 bases separating them. In germline, CDR1 is LGHNA, CDR2 YNFKEQ. This CDR3 comprises 15 residues. CDR3 loop: CASSQDLTALYGYTF. For the CDR3, the DNA is TGTGCCAGCAGCCAAGACTTAACGGCCCTCTATGGCTACACCTTC.

The chain combines TRBV13 with TRBJ1-1, with D unresolved. V lost 0 bases and J 2 bases, leaving 4 bases between the germline ends. The V gene's germline CDR1 is PRHDT and CDR2 FYEKMQ (reference sequence). The CDR3 has 13 residues. The CDR3 nucleotides read TGTGCCAGCAGCTTAGGAGGCAACACTGAAGCTTTCTTT. Protein sequence: CASSLGGNTEAFF.

The chain uses TRBV9 and TRBJ2-7; TRBD1 matches 9 bases. Germline CDR1 reads SGDLS; CDR2 reads YYNGEE. This CDR3 has 14 residues. Trimming took 2 bases from V and 3 from J; bases not matched to a gene: 3. CDR3 sequence (DNA): TGTGCCAGCAGCGTCGGGGACAGGGTCTACGAGCAGTACTTC. It codes for CASSVGDRVYEQYF. Together with reference TRBV9 and TRBJ2-7, the CDR3 gives the full variable domain: DSGVTQTPKHLITATGQRVTLRCSPRSGDLSVYWYQQSLDQGLQFLIQYYNGEERAKGNILERFSAQQFPDLHSELNLSSLELGDSALYFCASSVGDRVYEQYFGPGTRLTVT.

The chain joins TRBV6-4 to TRBJ2-2; the D call may be TRBD1 or TRBD2 (5 bases each). V was shortened by 6 bases and J by 6 bases, with 14 bases between the two germline ends. The length of the CDR3 is 14 residues. Germline assignment: CDR1 MRHNA and CDR2 SNTAGT. CDR3 sequence reads: CASRNLEGSGELFF. The DNA of the CDR3 is TGTGCCAGCAGAAACCTAGAGGGGTCCGGGGAGCTGTTTTTT.

The rearrangement joins TRBV5-1 to TRBJ2-7, with 7 nucleotides matching TRBD1. Germline V lookup: CDR1 SGHRS, CDR2 YFSETQ. J lost 4 bases, V lost 1 base, and 11 bases had no gene match. The CDR3 runs to 16 residues. The CDR3: CASSLNRGGSKYEQYF. CDR3 in DNA: TGCGCCAGCAGCTTGAACAGGGGTGGTAGCAAATACGAGCAGTACTTC.

The chain couples TRBV11-3 to TRBJ1-1; TRBD1 matches 8 bases. With 5 bases clipped from V and 5 bases from J, the junction kept 13 bases outside the gene matches. Germline V gene data show CDR1 as SGHNT and CDR2 as YENEEA. The CDR3 consists of 16 residues. The CDR3, as DNA: TGTGCCAGCAGCAAAGGAGTAGGACAGGGTTATACTGAAGCTTTCTTT. It encodes CASSKGVGQGYTEAFF.

This clone was seen only a few times. V is TRBV19 and J is TRBJ1-5; 9 bases fit TRBD1. V gave up 6 bases and J gave up 1 base; unmatched junction bases: 4. The length of the CDR3 is 15 residues. Germline CDR1 and CDR2: LNHDA and SQIVND (reference sequence). The DNA for the CDR3 is TGTGCCAGTAGATGGGACAGGGCGAGCAATCAGCCCCAGCATTTT. It translates to CASRWDRASNQPQHF.

This chain's CDR3 is CAGRLDSFTEAFF. CDR3 nucleotides: TGTGCCGGCCGCCTGGACAGTTTCACTGAAGCTTTCTTT. The chain employs TRBV30 and TRBJ1-1; TRBD1 might be the D (6 bases). The CDR3 loop spans 13 amino acids. Germline loops: CDR1 GTSNPN, CDR2 SVGIG (reference sequence). V shed 8 bases and J shed 4 bases, with 17 bases lying between them.

This clone has only one observation. The genes are TRBV19 and TRBJ1-6; D unresolved. CDR1 and CDR2 from the germline V gene are LNHDA and SQIVND (reference sequence). The CDR3 has 16 residues. The V end was cut by 3 bases, the J end by 9 bases, with 18 bases between. CDR3 region: CASSMVPAQIGSPLHF. The CDR3 bases are TGTGCCAGTAGTATGGTGCCAGCCCAAATCGGTTCACCCCTCCACTTT.

As to this clone: Other DNA sequences of this sample code for an identical CDR3. J is TRBJ1-2 and V is TRBV7-9, with D possibly matching TRBD1 (6 bases). Germline V gene sequence: CDR1 SEHNR, CDR2 FQNEAQ (reference sequence). The V end was cut by 5 bases, the J end by 2 bases, with 12 bases between. CDR3 length equals 14 residues. The DNA for the CDR3 is TGTGCCAGCAGCCTACAGGGAGGAAACTATGGCTACACCTTC. It encodes CASSLQGGNYGYTF.

The gene calls are TRBV11-2 and TRBJ1-2; 7 bases line up with TRBD1. The V segment lost 4 bases and the J segment 3 bases; nucleotides outside the gene matches: 11. Germline CDR1 reads SGHAT; CDR2 reads FQNNGV. This CDR3 is 16 amino acids long. The CDR3 here is CASSSTGATIDYGYTF. The CDR3 DNA is TGTGCCAGCAGCTCAACAGGGGCGACCATCGACTATGGCTACACCTTC.

The V and J genes are TRBV19 and TRBJ1-5, with TRBD1 as a possible D gene (5 bases). Germline-derived CDR1 and CDR2 are LNHDA and SQIVND (reference sequence). The CDR3 loop spans 15 amino acids. The V and J ends lost 5 bases and 6 bases respectively, with 17 bases between them. CDR3 bases: TGTGCCAGTAGTCGACGTATGGGGGATCGTCAGCCCCAGCATTTT. Residues: CASSRRMGDRQPQHF.

The chain recombines TRBV18 with TRBJ1-4; unclear D gene. Trimming pared 3 bases from V and 2 bases from J, leaving 7 bases between. The CDR3 has 14 amino acids. Germline CDR1 reads KGHSH; CDR2 reads LQKENI. CDR3 DNA sequence: TGTGCCAGCTCACCGTCATTCACTAATGAAAAACTGTTTTTT. Encoded protein: CASSPSFTNEKLFF.

V usage is TRBV6-1 and J usage is TRBJ1-1, with D uncertain. V dropped 4 bases and J dropped 5 bases, with 8 bases sitting between them. Per the germline V gene, CDR1 is MNHNS and CDR2 is SASEGT. The CDR3 sequence is 12 residues long. CDR3 sequence (DNA): TGTGCCAGCAGTGTATCGGTTACTGAAGCTTTCTTT. Translating gives CASSVSVTEAFF.

This clone was picked up a small number of times. Other DNA sequences in this sample translate to the same CDR3. The V call is TRBV7-9, the J call TRBJ1-2, with 7 bases identical to TRBD1. Germline CDR1 is SEHNR and CDR2 is FQNEAQ (reference sequence). J gave up 3 bases and V 7 bases, and 5 bases lay outside the gene matches. The CDR3 consists of 13 residues. The CDR3 spells CASIPGGYYGYTF. The CDR3 bases are TGTGCCAGCATTCCAGGGGGGTACTATGGCTACACCTTC.

The rearrangement uses TRBV5-4 and TRBJ2-1, with D perhaps TRBD1 or TRBD2 (5 bases each). The CDR3 runs to 16 residues. The germline gives CDR1 SGHNT, CDR2 YYREEE (reference sequence). The V and J ends lost 2 bases and 2 bases respectively, with 14 bases between them. CDR3 nucleotides: TGTGCCAGCAGCTTAGAGGCCGGGACGCCCTACAATGAGCAGTTCTTC. It is translated as CASSLEAGTPYNEQFF.

The chain links TRBV11-3 to TRBJ2-1, with unresolved D. This CDR3 spans 14 amino acids. The germline V gene encodes CDR1 SGHNT and CDR2 YENEEA. The V and J ends lost 1 base and 7 bases respectively, with 11 bases between them. The CDR3 spells CASSLVDQGNEQFF. DNA for the CDR3: TGTGCCAGCAGCTTAGTGGACCAAGGGAATGAGCAGTTCTTC. Together with reference TRBV11-3 and TRBJ2-1, the CDR3 gives the full variable domain: EAGVVQSPRYKIIEKKQPVAFWCNPISGHNTLYWYLQNLGQGPELLIRYENEEAVDDSQLPKDRFSAERLKGVDSTLKIQPAELGDSAVYLCASSLVDQGNEQFFGPGTRLTVL.

This rearrangement joins TRBV6-6 to TRBJ1-1; 7 nucleotides line up with TRBD1. Per the germline V gene, CDR1 is MNHNY and CDR2 is SVGAGI (reference sequence). CDR3 length: 15 residues. Losses at the gene ends were 5 bases for V and 6 bases for J; bases not matched to a gene: 12. CDR3 region: CASSPPDRVLSEAFF. The CDR3 DNA is TGTGCCAGCAGTCCCCCCGACAGGGTTTTATCTGAAGCTTTCTTT.

The chain joins TRBV30 to TRBJ1-3; D unclear. This CDR3 comprises 14 residues. CDR1 is GTSNPN, CDR2 SVGIG, per germline (reference sequence). The ends were cut back, 0 bases at V and 0 bases at J, with 6 bases in the middle. CDR3 amino acids: CAWSVGVSGNTIYF. CDR3 nucleotide sequence: TGTGCCTGGAGTGTTGGGGTCTCTGGAAACACCATATATTTT.